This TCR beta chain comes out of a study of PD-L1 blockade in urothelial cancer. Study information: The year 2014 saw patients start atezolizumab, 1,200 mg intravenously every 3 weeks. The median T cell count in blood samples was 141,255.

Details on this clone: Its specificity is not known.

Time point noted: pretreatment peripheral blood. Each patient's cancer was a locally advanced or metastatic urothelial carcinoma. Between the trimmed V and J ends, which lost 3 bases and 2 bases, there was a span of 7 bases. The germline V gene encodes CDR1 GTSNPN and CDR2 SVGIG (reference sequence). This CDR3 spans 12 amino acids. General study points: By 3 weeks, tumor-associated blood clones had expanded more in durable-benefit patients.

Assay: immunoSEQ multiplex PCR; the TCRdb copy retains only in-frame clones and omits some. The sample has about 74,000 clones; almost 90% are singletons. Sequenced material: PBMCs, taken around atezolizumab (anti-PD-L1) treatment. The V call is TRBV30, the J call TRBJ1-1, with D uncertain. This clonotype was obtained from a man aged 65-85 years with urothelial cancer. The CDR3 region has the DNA TGTGCCTGGAGGCGGATAAACACTGAAGCTTTCTTT. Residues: CAWRRINTEAFF.